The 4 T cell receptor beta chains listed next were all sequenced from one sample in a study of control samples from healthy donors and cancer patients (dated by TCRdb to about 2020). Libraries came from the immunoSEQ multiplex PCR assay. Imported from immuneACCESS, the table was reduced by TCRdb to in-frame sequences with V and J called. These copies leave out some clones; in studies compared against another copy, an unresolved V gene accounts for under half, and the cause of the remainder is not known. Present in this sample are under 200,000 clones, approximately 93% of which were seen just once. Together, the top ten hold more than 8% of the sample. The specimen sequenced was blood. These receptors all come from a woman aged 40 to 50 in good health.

The CDR3 reads CASSPPGRPSTEAFF. The DNA for the CDR3 is TGTGCCAGCAGCCCTCCCGGCAGACCTTCCACTGAAGCTTTCTTT. The chain combines TRBV9 with TRBJ1-1; D unclear. From germline, CDR1 is SGDLS and CDR2 YYNGEE. V shed 4 bases and J shed 4 bases, with 17 bases lying between them. CDR3 length: 15 amino acids.

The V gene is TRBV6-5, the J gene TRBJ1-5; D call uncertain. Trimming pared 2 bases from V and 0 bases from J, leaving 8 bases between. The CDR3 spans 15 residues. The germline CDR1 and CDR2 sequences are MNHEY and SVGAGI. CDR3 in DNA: TGTGCCAGCAGTTACAGTGGGGTTAGCAATCAGCCCCAGCATTTT. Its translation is CASSYSGVSNQPQHF.

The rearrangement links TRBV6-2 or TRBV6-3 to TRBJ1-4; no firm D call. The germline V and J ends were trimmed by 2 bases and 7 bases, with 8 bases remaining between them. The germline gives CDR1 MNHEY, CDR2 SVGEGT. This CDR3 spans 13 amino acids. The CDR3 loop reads CASSYPYGEKLFF. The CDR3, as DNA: TGTGCCAGCAGTTACCCCTATGGTGAAAAACTGTTTTTT.

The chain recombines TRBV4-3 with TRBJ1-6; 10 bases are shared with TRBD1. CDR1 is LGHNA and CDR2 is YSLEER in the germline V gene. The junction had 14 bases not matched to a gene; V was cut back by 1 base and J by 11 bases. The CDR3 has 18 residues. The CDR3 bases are TGCGCCAGCAGCCAAGCTGAGACAGGGGGCATGGTGTTTACACCCCTCCACTTT. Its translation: CASSQAETGGMVFTPLHF.